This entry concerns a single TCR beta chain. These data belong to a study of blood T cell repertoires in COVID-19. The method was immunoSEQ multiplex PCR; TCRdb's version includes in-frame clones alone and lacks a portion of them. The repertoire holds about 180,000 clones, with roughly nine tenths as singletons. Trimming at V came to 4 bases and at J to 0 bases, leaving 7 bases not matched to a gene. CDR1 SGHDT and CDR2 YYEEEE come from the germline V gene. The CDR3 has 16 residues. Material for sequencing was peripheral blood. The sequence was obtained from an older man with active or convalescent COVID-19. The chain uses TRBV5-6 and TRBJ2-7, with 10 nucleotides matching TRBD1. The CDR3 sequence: CASSPRDRGYSYEQYF. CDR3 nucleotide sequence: TGTGCCAGCAGCCCCCGGGACAGGGGATACTCCTACGAGCAGTACTTC.